These 25 T cell receptor delta chains share one sample of origin, sequenced in a study of gamma-delta T cells after stem cell transplantation. TCRdb reprocessed the RT-PCR reads through CATT. The sample has roughly 940 delta-chain clones; 1% to 1.5% are singletons. Sequencing was carried out using gamma-delta T cells. Source of these receptors: a human donor. It is not recorded whose cells these are; they may come from a transplant donor.

For this clone: With a far larger clone one base away, a read error is the likely cause. This rearrangement joins TRDV2 to TRDJ1, with a possible D match to TRDD3 (6 bases). This CDR3 has 22 residues. Deletions cut 3 bases from V and 0 bases from J, with 34 bases between. Germline CDR1 reads GEAIGNYY; CDR2 reads EKD. The CDR3 loop reads CACDVLGNTGSHRNGDTDKLIF. Written as DNA, the CDR3 is TGTGCCTGTGACGTTCTCGGTAATACTGGGAGCCACCGCAATGGAGACACCGATAAACTCATCTTT.

As for this clone: The TCRdb record carries a much larger clone's protein, which differs from this DNA's translation at residue 4; a read error is the likely cause, and the protein listed here is the DNA translation. The CDR3 spells CACGTFYSGGSEGDKLIF. DNA of the CDR3: TGTGCCTGTGGCACCTTTTACTCTGGGGGATCGGAGGGCGATAAACTCATCTTT. The chain has TRDV2 and TRDJ1; TRDD3 matches at 9 bases. From germline, CDR1 is GEAIGNYY and CDR2 EKD. The CDR3 extends over 18 amino acids.

Details on this clone: The likely explanation is a read error, given a far larger clone one base away. The sample holds other DNA sequences that translate to the same CDR3. The chain uses TRDV2 and TRDJ1; a possible D gene is TRDD3 (6 bases). Trimming stripped 3 bases from V and 0 bases from J, with 25 bases between. Germline loops: CDR1 GEAIGNYY, CDR2 EKD. The CDR3 loop spans 19 amino acids. In nucleotides, the CDR3 is TGTGCCTGTGACGGCTTATCTGGGGATGCTCGACTTAACACCGATAAACTCATCTTT. This gives the protein CACDGLSGDARLNTDKLIF.

This clone is large (0.1 to 1%) within its sample. Other DNA variants within this sample encode the same CDR3. The rearrangement uses TRDV2 and TRDJ3, with 9 bases fitting TRDD3. Trimming at V came to 0 bases and at J to 2 bases, leaving 4 bases not matched to a gene. The CDR3 has 18 residues. Per germline, CDR1 GEAIGNYY and CDR2 EKD. CDR3 DNA sequence: TGTGCCTGTGACACCGTACTGGGGGAAACCTGGGACACCCGACAGATGTTTTTC. Protein: CACDTVLGETWDTRQMFF.

A word on this clone: A far larger clone lies a single base away; this is likely a read error. The sample holds other DNA sequences that translate to the same CDR3. The genes are TRDV2 and TRDJ1; perhaps TRDD3 as D (6 bases). V dropped 3 bases and J dropped 0 bases, with 34 bases sitting between them. The V gene's germline CDR1 is GEAIGNYY and CDR2 EKD. CDR3 length equals 22 residues. CDR3: CACDVLGNTGSHRKGDTDKLIF. DNA of the CDR3: TGTGCCTGTGACGTTCTCGGTAATACTGGGAGCCACCGCAAAGGGGACACCGATAAACTCATCTTT.

This clone was observed a handful of times. The protein TCRdb lists belongs to a much larger clone and differs from this DNA's translation at residue 7, which points to a read error; the protein shown is made from the DNA. The rearrangement links TRDV2 to TRDJ1; possible D gene TRDD3, 5 bases. The V gene lost 3 bases and the J gene lost 0 bases, with 19 bases spanning the gap. This CDR3 comprises 17 residues. The germline V gene encodes CDR1 GEAIGNYY and CDR2 EKD. CDR3 nucleotides: TGTGCCTGTGACCCTGTACCGGGGGTCCCGTACACCGATAAACTCATCTTT. Amino acids: CACDPVPGVPYTDKLIF.

This clone was observed a few times. The protein given by TCRdb reflects a much larger clone and differs at residue 15 from this DNA's translation, likely from a read error; the protein shown is the DNA's translation. The V call is TRDV2, the J call TRDJ1; 12 bases map to TRDD3. The CDR3 runs 17 residues. Per germline, CDR1 GEAIGNYY and CDR2 EKD. The CDR3 nucleotides are TGTGCCTGTGACGCGTTACTGGGGGATACAAACGTCGATAAACCCATCTTT. This sequence encodes CACDALLGDTNVDKPIF.

This clone was observed a single time. V usage is TRDV2 and J usage is TRDJ1, with 11 nucleotides matching TRDD3. Matching the DNA to germline supplied the J gene, which TCRdb does not give. J was trimmed by 5 bases and V by 2 bases; bases with no gene match: 9. Per germline, CDR1 GEAIGNYY and CDR2 EKD. CDR3 size: 16 residues. This CDR3 is CACDSLLGDSRDKLIF. In DNA form, the CDR3 reads TGTGCCTGTGACAGTTTACTGGGGGATAGTCGTGATAAACTCATCTTT.

The chain uses TRDV2 and TRDJ3; D is possibly TRDD3 (6 bases). The V gene's germline CDR1 is GEAIGNYY and CDR2 EKD. The V and J ends lost 1 base and 2 bases respectively, with 14 bases between them. This CDR3 has 18 residues. Here the CDR3 reads CACDTGGIWAWDTRQMFF. CDR3 DNA sequence: TGTGCCTGTGACACAGGAGGGATATGGGCCTGGGACACCCGACAGATGTTTTTC.

In this sample, this clone turned up a few times. A far larger clone is only one base removed, so a read error is likely. The same CDR3 is also encoded by other DNA sequences in this sample. The V call is TRDV2, the J call TRDJ3; 9 bases match TRDD3. Looked up from germline, CDR1 is GEAIGNYY and CDR2 is EKD. The CDR3 is 17 residues long. In nucleotides, the CDR3 is TGTGCCTGCGACACGACTGGGGGATCCTGGGACACCCGACAGATGTTTTTC. The encoded protein is CACDTTGGSWDTRQMFF.

This clone has a handful of counts. The chain couples TRDV1 to TRDJ1, with 8 bases aligning to TRDD3. Trimming removed 0 bases from V and 4 bases from J; junction bases left unmatched: 16. Germline V gene sequence: CDR1 TSWWSYY, CDR2 QGS. The CDR3 has 19 residues. The CDR3 region is CALGELSLGGLGKVDKLIF. As DNA, the CDR3 is TGTGCTCTTGGGGAACTCTCACTGGGGGGCTTAGGGAAGGTCGATAAACTCATCTTT.

A word on this clone: TCRdb shows a much larger clone's protein in place of this DNA's translation, and the two differ at residue 7, likely through a read error; the protein shown is translated from the DNA. The chain links TRDV2 to TRDJ1, with TRDD3 identical over 7 bases. Germline trimming cut 3 bases from V and 0 bases from J; bases unmatched to any gene: 15. CDR1 is GEAIGNYY, CDR2 EKD, per germline. The length of the CDR3 is 18 residues. The CDR3 region has the DNA TGTGCCTGTGACGGGGTTGATGGGGGAAATCAGTACACCGATAAACTCATCTTT. Its protein product is CACDGVDGGNQYTDKLIF.

This clone was counted between two and nine times. It differs at one base from a far larger clone, so likely a read error. This CDR3 is also generated by other DNA sequences in the sample. The V gene is TRDV2, the J gene TRDJ1; TRDD3 aligns across 12 bases. The CDR3 totals 17 residues. Germline values: CDR1 GEAIGNYY, CDR2 EKD. J was trimmed by 4 bases and V by 7 bases; bases with no gene match: 15. This chain's CDR3 is CACDELGDTQRNDKLIF. The CDR3 nucleotides are TGTGCCTGCGACGAGCTGGGGGATACGCAGCGAAACGATAAACTCATCTTT.

As regards this clone: TCRdb lists the protein of a much larger clone for this DNA, which differs at residue 6, so this is likely a read error; the protein given here is translated from the DNA itself. The rearrangement joins TRDV2 to TRDJ1; the D is unclear. The CDR3 length is 14 residues. V dropped 0 bases and J dropped 2 bases, with 9 bases sitting between them. Germline CDR1 GEAIGNYY, CDR2 EKD. CDR3 sequence (DNA): TGTGCCTGTGACACCGCTATGGCGACCGATAAACTCATCTTT. It codes for CACDTAMATDKLIF.

A note on this clone: TCRdb records a much larger clone's protein for this DNA, with a difference at residue 18 that likely arises from a read error; the protein given is the translation of the DNA. The chain combines TRDV2 with TRDJ1; TRDD3 is a possible D gene (6 bases). CDR1 is GEAIGNYY, CDR2 EKD, per germline. This CDR3 region has 19 residues. The CDR3 loop is CACDGLSGDARLNTDKLTF. CDR3 DNA sequence: TGTGCCTGTGACGGTTTATCTGGGGATGCTCGACTTAACACCGATAAACTCACCTTT.

This clone came up a few times. Given a far larger clone just one base away, this is likely a sequencing read error. This sample includes further DNA sequences coding for the same CDR3. The chain couples TRDV2 to TRDJ1, with 11 nucleotides matching TRDD3. The CDR3 has 22 amino acids. Germline CDR1 and CDR2: GEAIGNYY and EKD. V gave up 1 base and J gave up 2 bases; unmatched junction bases: 23. In DNA, the CDR3 is TGTGCCTGTGACACTCTCCTACAGCTGGGGGATACTAAGTTTGCGGCTACCGATAAACTCATCTTT. Protein: CACDTLLQLGDTKFAATDKLIF.

A few counts support this clone. TCRdb's protein, taken from a much larger clone, differs from this DNA's translation at residue 14, likely owing to a read error; the protein displayed comes from the DNA. The chain is built from TRDV2 and TRDJ1; D ambiguous. CDR3 size: 16 residues. Germline V gene data show CDR1 as GEAIGNYY and CDR2 as EKD. This chain's CDR3 is CACDTLSKGGADKFIF. CDR3 nucleotides: TGTGCCTGTGACACTTTAAGTAAAGGTGGTGCCGATAAATTCATCTTT.

This clone turned up a few times. The chain links TRDV1 to TRDJ1, with D tentatively TRDD3 (6 bases). Between the trimmed V and J ends, which lost 4 bases and 2 bases, there was a span of 17 bases. This CDR3 has 16 residues. The germline gives CDR1 TSWWSYY, CDR2 QGS. The CDR3 loop is CALGGLEWGWTDKLIF. The CDR3 nucleotides are TGTGCTCTTGGGGGCCTTGAGTGGGGATGGACCGATAAACTCATCTTT.

This clone was found a few times. The rearrangement links TRDV2 to TRDJ3, with TRDD3 identical over 8 bases. Germline V gene lookup returns CDR1 GEAIGNYY and CDR2 EKD. The CDR3 has 19 residues. Trimming removed 3 bases from V and 2 bases from J; junction bases left unmatched: 11. The CDR3 is CACDETGGSKTWDTRQMFF. The CDR3 bases are TGTGCCTGTGACGAGACTGGGGGTTCCAAGACCTGGGACACCCGACAGATGTTTTTC.

As regards this clone: A far bigger clonotype differs at one base, so this is likely a read error. The identical CDR3 is also encoded by other nucleotide sequences in the sample. The chain links TRDV2 to TRDJ1; 9 bases are a match to TRDD3. After removal of 0 bases from V and 0 bases from J, the junction contained 10 bases not matched to a gene. Germline V gene data show CDR1 as GEAIGNYY and CDR2 as EKD. The CDR3 runs 18 residues. CDR3 bases: TGTGCCTGTGACACCCTTTCTACTGGGGGAGCCCACACCGATAAACTCATCTTT. Translated: CACDTLSTGGAHTDKLIF.

Worth noting for this clone: The protein that TCRdb holds for this DNA derives from a much larger clone and differs from the translated DNA at residue 3, which likely indicates a read error; the protein shown here is translated from the DNA. The rearrangement joins TRDV2 to TRDJ3, with TRDD3 as a possible D gene (5 bases). The germline gives CDR1 GEAIGNYY, CDR2 EKD. The length of the CDR3 is 17 residues. CDR3 nucleotide sequence: TGTGCCCGTGACACTCCTGCCGGGGACTGGGACACCCGACAGATGTTTTTC. Its protein product is CARDTPAGDWDTRQMFF.

This clone is large. This chain links TRDV2 with TRDJ3; D is possibly TRDD3 (6 bases). The CDR3 sequence is 19 residues long. CDR1 is GEAIGNYY and CDR2 is EKD in the germline V gene. V lost 0 bases and J 0 bases, leaving 14 bases between the germline ends. The CDR3 reads CACDTVGGASSWDTRQMFF. DNA for the CDR3: TGTGCCTGTGACACCGTCGGGGGAGCGAGCTCCTGGGACACCCGACAGATGTTTTTC.

This clone came up a few times. This likely came from a read error, as a far larger clone is one base away. This sample includes further DNA sequences coding for the same CDR3. The chain uses TRDV2 and TRDJ1, with 7 nucleotides matching TRDD3. With V trimmed by 4 bases and J by 0 bases, 16 bases remained unmatched. The germline V gene encodes CDR1 GEAIGNYY and CDR2 EKD. The CDR3 consists of 18 residues. CDR3 sequence (DNA): TGTGCCTGTGAACCGCTGGGGGTCGCGAGCAAGTACACCGATAAACTCATCTTT. This codes for CACEPLGVASKYTDKLIF.

This clone was detected a few times. One base away lies a much larger clone, so this may be a sequencing read error. In the same sample, other DNA sequences code for this CDR3. The V gene is TRDV2, the J gene TRDJ1; 11 positions match TRDD3. With V trimmed by 1 base and J by 0 bases, 15 bases remained unmatched. There are 20 residues in the CDR3. From germline, CDR1 is GEAIGNYY and CDR2 EKD. CDR3 amino acids: CACDTMVLGDTSSHTDKLIF. Written as DNA, the CDR3 is TGTGCCTGTGACACAATGGTGCTGGGGGATACATCGTCGCACACCGATAAACTCATCTTT.

As regards this clone: This sequence is one base from a far larger clone and is likely a read error. The sample has other DNA sequences that encode this CDR3 too. The CDR3 region is CACDPVAGGYASRSKLIF. CDR3 DNA: TGTGCCTGTGACCCCGTGGCTGGGGGATACGCATCAAGGAGTAAACTCATCTTT. This chain links TRDV2 with TRDJ1, with 12 bases matching TRDD3. The junction had 17 bases not matched to a gene; V was cut back by 3 bases and J by 7 bases. CDR3 length: 18 amino acids. Germline V gene lookup returns CDR1 GEAIGNYY and CDR2 EKD.